This T cell receptor beta chain was observed in a study of tumor-infiltrating lymphocytes in localized non-small cell lung cancer. Per germline, CDR1 SGHNT and CDR2 YYREEE (reference sequence). CDR3 length equals 15 residues. Trimming shortened V by 4 bases and J by 1 base, and 14 bases separated the two germline ends. TCRdb's table, derived via immunoSEQ multiplex PCR, lists solely in-frame clones and lacks some. The sample comprises about 12,000 clones, over 70% of which are singletons, and approximately 4.2% rests with the top ten. The chain combines TRBV5-4 with TRBJ1-1; D is unclear. Sample: lung tumor tissue. The receptor's source is a human donor with non-small cell lung cancer. The chain's CDR3 is CASSPRRVTNTEAFF. CDR3 DNA sequence: TGTGCCAGCAGCCCCCGCCGGGTAACGAACACTGAAGCTTTCTTT.